The 2 T cell receptor beta chains presented below share a single source sample, sequenced in a study of cytotoxic CD8 clonotypes in ibrutinib-treated CLL. TCRdb keeps only in-frame clones here, not all; method: immunoSEQ multiplex PCR. This table holds 58,000 or so clones, 45% to 65% found once. Sequenced here: PBMCs, sampled after 12 months of ibrutinib treatment. The receptors derive from a human donor with chronic lymphocytic leukemia.

This chain's CDR3 is CASSYSIRTDQETQYF. The CDR3 DNA is TGTGCCAGCAGTTACTCGATCCGTACAGACCAAGAGACCCAGTACTTC. The J gene is TRBJ2-5, the V gene TRBV6-5, with D uncertain. The V end was cut by 0 bases, the J end by 0 bases, with 11 bases between. The length of the CDR3 is 16 residues. In germline, CDR1 is MNHEY, CDR2 SVGAGI.

The chain couples TRBV6-1 to TRBJ2-3; D unclear. The germline CDR1 and CDR2 sequences are MNHNS and SASEGT. This CDR3 spans 13 amino acids. V was pared by 8 bases and J by 2 bases, with 11 bases between. CDR3 nucleotide sequence: TGTGCCAGCGAGCGAACCCCCACAGATACGCAGTATTTT. This gives the protein CASERTPTDTQYF.